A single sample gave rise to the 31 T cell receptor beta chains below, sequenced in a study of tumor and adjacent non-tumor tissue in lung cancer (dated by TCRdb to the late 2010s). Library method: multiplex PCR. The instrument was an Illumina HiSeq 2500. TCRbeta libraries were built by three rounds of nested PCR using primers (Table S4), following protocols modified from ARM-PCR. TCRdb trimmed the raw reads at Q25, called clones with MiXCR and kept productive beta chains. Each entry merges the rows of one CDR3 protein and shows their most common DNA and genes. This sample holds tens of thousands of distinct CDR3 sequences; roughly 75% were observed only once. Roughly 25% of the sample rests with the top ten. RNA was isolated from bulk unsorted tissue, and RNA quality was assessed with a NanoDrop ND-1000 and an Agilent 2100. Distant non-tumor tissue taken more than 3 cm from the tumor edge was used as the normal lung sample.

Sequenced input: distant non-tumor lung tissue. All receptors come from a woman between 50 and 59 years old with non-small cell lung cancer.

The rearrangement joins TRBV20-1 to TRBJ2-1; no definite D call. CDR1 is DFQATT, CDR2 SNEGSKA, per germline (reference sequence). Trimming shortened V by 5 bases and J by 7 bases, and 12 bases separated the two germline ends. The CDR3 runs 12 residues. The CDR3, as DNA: TGCAGTGCTTTGCCCACGGCTAATGAGCAGTTCTTC. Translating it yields CSALPTANEQFF.

The CDR3 here is CASSPGTGSMGGYTF. DNA of the CDR3: TGTGCCAGCAGCCCTGGGACAGGGTCGATGGGCGGCTACACCTTC. The J gene is TRBJ1-2, the V gene TRBV7-2; 9 bases are shared with TRBD1. The V and J ends lost 5 bases and 8 bases, in that order; junction bases with no gene match: 12. The CDR3 runs to 15 residues. The germline V gene encodes CDR1 SGHTA and CDR2 FQGNSA.

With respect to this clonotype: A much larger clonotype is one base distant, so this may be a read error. The CDR3 loop is CSASQAIRGRMLEQYF. DNA for the CDR3: TGCAGTGCTAGTCAGGCGATCAGGGGGAGGATGTTAGAGCAGTACTTC. The chain recombines TRBV20-1 with TRBJ2-7; D may be TRBD1 (7 bases). Germline V gives CDR1 DFQATT, CDR2 SNEGSKA (reference sequence). The V and J ends lost 3 bases and 7 bases respectively, with 25 bases between them. The CDR3 spans 16 residues.

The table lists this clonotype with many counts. The CDR3 is CASSYSKGPNYGYTF. CDR3 coding DNA: TGTGCCAGCAGTTACTCGAAAGGGCCGAACTATGGCTACACCTTC. The chain couples TRBV6-6 to TRBJ1-2; unclear D gene. This CDR3 has 15 amino acids. Deletions cut 0 bases from V and 2 bases from J, with 10 bases between. Per the germline V gene, CDR1 is MNHNY and CDR2 is SVGAGI (reference sequence).

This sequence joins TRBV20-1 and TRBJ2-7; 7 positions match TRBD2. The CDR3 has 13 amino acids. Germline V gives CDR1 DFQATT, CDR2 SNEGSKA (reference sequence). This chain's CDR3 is CNVTSVHSYEQYF. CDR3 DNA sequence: TGCAATGTTACTAGCGTCCACTCCTACGAGCAGTACTTC.

The CDR3 bases are TGCACCAGCAGCCAAGAACGTGGATGCGAGCAGTACTTC. Translation gives CTSSQERGCEQYF. The rearrangement joins TRBV1 to TRBJ2-7. TRBV1 corresponds to a pseudogene. CDR3 length: 13 amino acids.

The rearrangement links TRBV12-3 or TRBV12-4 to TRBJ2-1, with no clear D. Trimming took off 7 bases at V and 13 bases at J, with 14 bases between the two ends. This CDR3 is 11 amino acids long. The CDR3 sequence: CASNLALEQFF. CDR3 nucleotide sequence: TGTGCCAGCAATTTGGCACTTGAACAGTTCTTC.

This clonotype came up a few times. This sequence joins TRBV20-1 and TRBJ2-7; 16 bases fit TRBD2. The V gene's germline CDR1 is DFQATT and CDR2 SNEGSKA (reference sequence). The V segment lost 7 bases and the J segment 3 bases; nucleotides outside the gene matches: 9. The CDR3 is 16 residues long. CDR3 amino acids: CSVPGLAGGPGYEQYF. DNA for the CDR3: TGCAGTGTCCCGGGACTAGCGGGAGGGCCTGGCTACGAGCAGTACTTC.

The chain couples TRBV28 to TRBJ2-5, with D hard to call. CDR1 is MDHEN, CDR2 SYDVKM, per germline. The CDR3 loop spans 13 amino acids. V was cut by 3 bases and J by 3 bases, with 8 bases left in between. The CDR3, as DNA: TGTGCCAGCAGTTTTGGGCCCGAAGAGACCCAGTACTTC. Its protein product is CASSFGPEETQYF.

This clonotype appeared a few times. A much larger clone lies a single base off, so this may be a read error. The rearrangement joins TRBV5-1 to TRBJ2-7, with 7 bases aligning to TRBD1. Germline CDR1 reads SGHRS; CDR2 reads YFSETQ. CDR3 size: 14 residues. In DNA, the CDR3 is TGCGTCAGCAGCTTGACAGGGTCGGCCTACGAGCAGTACTTC. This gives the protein CVSSLTGSAYEQYF.

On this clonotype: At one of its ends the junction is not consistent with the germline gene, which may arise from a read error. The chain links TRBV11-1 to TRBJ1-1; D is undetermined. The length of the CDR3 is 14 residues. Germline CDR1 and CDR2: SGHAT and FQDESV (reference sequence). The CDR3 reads CTSSLKELNTEAFF. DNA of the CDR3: TGTACCAGCAGCTTAAAAGAGTTGAACACTGAAGCATTCTTT. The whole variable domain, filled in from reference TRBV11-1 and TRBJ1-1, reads EAEVAQSPRYKITEKSQAVAFWCDPISGHATLYWYRQILGQGPELLVQFQDESVVDDSQLPKDRFSAERLKGVDSTLKIQPAELGDSAMYLCTSSLKELNTEAFFGQGTRLTVV.

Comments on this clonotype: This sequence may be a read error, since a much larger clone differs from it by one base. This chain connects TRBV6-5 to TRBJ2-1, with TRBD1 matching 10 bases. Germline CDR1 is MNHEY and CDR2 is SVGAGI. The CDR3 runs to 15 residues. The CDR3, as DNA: TGTGTCAGCACTCGACAGGGGGCAAATCTCAATGAGCAGTTCTTC. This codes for CVSTRQGANLNEQFF.

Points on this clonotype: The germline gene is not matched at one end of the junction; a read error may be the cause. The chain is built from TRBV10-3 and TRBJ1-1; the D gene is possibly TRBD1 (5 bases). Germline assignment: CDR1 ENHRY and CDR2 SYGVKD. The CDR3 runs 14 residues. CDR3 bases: TGCACCATCGGGGGGTTTGGGAAGAACACTGAAGCTTTCTTT. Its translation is CTIGGFGKNTEAFF.

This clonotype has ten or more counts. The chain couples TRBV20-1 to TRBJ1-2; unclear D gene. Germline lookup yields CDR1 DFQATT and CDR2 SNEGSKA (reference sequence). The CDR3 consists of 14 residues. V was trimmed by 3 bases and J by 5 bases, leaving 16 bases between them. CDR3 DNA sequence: TGCAGTGCTAGCAAACGGCGCCTCGGGTATGGCTACACCTTC. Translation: CSASKRRLGYGYTF.

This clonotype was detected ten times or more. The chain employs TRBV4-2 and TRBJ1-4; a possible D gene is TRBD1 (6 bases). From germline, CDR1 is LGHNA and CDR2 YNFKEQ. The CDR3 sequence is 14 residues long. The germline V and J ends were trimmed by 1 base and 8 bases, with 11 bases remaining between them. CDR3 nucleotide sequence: TGTGCCAGCAGCCAAGGGACAGAAAGGGAAAAACTGTTTTTT. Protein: CASSQGTEREKLFF.

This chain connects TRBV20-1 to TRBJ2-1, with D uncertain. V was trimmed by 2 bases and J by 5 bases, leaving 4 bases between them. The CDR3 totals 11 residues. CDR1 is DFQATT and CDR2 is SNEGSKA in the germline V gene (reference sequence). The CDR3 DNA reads TGCAGTGCTAGACTCCACAATGAGCAGTTCTTC. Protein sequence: CSARLHNEQFF.

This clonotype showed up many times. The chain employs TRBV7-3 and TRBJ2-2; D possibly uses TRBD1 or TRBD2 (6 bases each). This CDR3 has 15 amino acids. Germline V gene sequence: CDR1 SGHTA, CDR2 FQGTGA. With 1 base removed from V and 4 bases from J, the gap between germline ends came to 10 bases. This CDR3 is CASSLKGGSTGELFF. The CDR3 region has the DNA TGTGCCAGCAGCTTAAAGGGGGGTAGCACCGGGGAGCTGTTTTTT.

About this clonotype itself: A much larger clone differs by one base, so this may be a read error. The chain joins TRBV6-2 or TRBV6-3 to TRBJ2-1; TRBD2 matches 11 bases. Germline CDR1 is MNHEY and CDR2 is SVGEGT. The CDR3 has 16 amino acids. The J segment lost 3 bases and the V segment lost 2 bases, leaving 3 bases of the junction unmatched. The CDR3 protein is CASSYTSGGGYNEQFF. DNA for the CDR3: TGTGCCAGCAGTTACACTAGCGGGGGAGGCTACAATGAGCAGTTCTTC.

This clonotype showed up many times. The CDR3 DNA sequence: TGTGCCAGCAGTTACTTGGGTAGCACTATTGGTGAGCAGTTCTTC. It yields the protein CASSYLGSTIGEQFF. V gene TRBV6-2 or TRBV6-3 combines with J gene TRBJ2-1, with D hard to call. The CDR3 sequence is 15 residues long. Germline V CDR1 and CDR2: MNHEY, SVGEGT. V gave up 1 base and J gave up 9 bases, with 16 bases separating them.

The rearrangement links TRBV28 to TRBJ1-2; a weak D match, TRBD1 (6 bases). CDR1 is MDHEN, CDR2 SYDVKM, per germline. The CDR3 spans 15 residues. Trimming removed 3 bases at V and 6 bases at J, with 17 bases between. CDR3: CASSFSGVIWHGYTF. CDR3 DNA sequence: TGTGCCAGCAGTTTTTCAGGGGTAATATGGCATGGCTACACCTTC.

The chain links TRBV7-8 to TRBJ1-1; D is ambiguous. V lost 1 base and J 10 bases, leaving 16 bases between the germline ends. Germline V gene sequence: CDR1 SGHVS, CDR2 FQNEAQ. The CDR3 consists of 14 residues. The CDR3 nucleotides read TGTGCCAGCAGCTTAGATTTGTTGGAGACCGGAGCTTTCTTT. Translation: CASSLDLLETGAFF.

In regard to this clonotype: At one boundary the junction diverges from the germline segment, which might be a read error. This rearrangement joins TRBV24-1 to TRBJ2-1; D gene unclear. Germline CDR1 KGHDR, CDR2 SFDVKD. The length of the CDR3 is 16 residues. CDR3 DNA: TGTACCACCAGTGATTTGCAGTCGAGCGCGCTCAATGAGCAGTTCTTC. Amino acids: CTTSDLQSSALNEQFF.

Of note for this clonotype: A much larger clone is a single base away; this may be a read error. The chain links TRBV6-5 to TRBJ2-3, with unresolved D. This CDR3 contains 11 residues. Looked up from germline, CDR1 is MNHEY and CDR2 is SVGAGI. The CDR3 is CTSAMADTQYF. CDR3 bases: TGTACCAGCGCTATGGCAGATACGCAGTATTTT.

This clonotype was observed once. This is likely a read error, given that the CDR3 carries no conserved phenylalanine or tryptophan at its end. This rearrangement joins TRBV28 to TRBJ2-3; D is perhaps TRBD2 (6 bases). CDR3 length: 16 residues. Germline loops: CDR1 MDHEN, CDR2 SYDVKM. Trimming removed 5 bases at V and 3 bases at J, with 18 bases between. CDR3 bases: TGTGCCAGCAGTCCCCCTAGCGCGCTTGTGACAGATACGCAGTATTTG. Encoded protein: CASSPPSALVTDTQYL.

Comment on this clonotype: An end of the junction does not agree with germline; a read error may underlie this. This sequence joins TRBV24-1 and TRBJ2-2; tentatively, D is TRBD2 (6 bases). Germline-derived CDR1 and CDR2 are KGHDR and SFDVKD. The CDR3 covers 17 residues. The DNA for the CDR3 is TGCGCCACAAGTGATTTGCCTATCGGGAGAGGAACCGGGGAGCTGTTTTTT. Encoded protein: CATSDLPIGRGTGELFF.

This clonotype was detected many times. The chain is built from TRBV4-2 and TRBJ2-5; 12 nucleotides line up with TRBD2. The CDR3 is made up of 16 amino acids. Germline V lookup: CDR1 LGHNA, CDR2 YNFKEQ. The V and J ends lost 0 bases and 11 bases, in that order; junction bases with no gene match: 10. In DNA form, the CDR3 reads TGTGCCAGCAGCCAAGAAGGAAGACTAGCGGGAGCACGGCAGTACTTC. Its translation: CASSQEGRLAGARQYF.

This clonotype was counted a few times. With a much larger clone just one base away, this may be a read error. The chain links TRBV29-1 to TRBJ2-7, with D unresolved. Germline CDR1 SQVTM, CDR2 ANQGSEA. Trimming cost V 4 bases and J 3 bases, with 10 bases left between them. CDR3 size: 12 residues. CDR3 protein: CSVAPNIYEQYF. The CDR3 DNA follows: TGCAGCGTTGCGCCGAATATCTACGAGCAGTACTTC.

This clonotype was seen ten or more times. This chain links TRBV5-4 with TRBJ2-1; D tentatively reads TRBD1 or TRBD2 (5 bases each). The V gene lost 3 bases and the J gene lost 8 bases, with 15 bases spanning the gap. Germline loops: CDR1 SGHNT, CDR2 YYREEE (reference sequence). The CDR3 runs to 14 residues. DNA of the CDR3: TGTGCCAGCAGCTCGCAGGGCCCGCGGGATGAGCAGTTCTTC. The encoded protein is CASSSQGPRDEQFF.

CDR3 DNA sequence: TGTGCCAGCAGCTTCCTAGCCCAATACGATATGCAGTTCTTC. Its translation is CASSFLAQYDMQFF. The rearrangement joins TRBV11-2 to TRBJ2-1; tentative D call: TRBD2 (5 bases). CDR3 length: 14 residues. Germline assignment: CDR1 SGHAT and CDR2 FQNNGV. V was cut by 3 bases and J by 12 bases, with 18 bases left in between.

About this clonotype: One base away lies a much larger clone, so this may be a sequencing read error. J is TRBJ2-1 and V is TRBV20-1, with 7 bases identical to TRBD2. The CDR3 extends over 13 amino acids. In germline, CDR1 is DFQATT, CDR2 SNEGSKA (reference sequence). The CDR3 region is CCAQSGTYNEQFF. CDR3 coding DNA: TGCTGTGCTCAAAGCGGGACCTACAATGAGCAGTTCTTC.

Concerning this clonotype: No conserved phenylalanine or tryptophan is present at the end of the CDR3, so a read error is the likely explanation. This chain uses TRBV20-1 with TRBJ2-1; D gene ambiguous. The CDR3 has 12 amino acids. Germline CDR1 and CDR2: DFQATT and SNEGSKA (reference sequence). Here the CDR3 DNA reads TGCAATGCTAGAATGGAAAACAATGAGCAGTTCTTA. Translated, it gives CNARMENNEQFL.